This T cell receptor beta chain is drawn from a study of cytomegalovirus exposure and HLA in healthy donors. Whole-study findings and limits: The study listed 164 cytomegalovirus-associated TCR beta chains. For cytomegalovirus status, the classifier reportedly gave diagnoses with high specificity and sensitivity.

There are 14 residues in the CDR3. V was cut by 3 bases and J by 1 base, with 9 bases left in between. Germline CDR1 and CDR2: WNHNN and SYGVQD (reference sequence). A remark on this clone: Its antigen is not identified.

Repertoires were generated with immunoSEQ multiplex PCR, while TCRdb's copy carries only in-frame clones and drops some. The sample consists of more than 90,000 clones, around 85% of them appearing once. Sequenced sample: PBMCs. The receptor's source is a man between 18 and 35 years old in good health and CMV-seropositive. The V call is TRBV10-1, the J call TRBJ1-2; a weak D match, TRBD1 (5 bases). CDR3 sequence: CASSDSTDNYGYTF. As DNA, the CDR3 is TGCGCCAGCAGTGACTCGACAGATAACTATGGCTACACCTTC.